This TCR beta chain appears in the sequencing data of a study of vaccination and CD4 T cells after COVID-19. The overall study: Overlapping spike peptides of SARS-CoV-2, HCoV-NL63, HCoV-OC43 and HCoV-229E were used, and cells were stimulated with them.

Indicated treatment: approximately 10-day PBMC culture with coronavirus spike peptide pools or control peptides (ViraFEST assay). Study-level points and caveats: Relatively few convalescent patients and no early post-infection timepoints were analyzed.

For this clonotype: The antigen is undetermined.

Scientists ran DNA taken from cultured CD4+ T cells through the Oncomine TCR Beta short-read assay for sequencing. TCRdb re-derived calls from the PCR reads in MiXCR, one entry per CDR3 protein. This repertoire shows thousands of distinct CDR3 sequences, approximately 80% found once; its top ten account for roughly a fifth. The specimen was CD4+ T cells from blood, cultured in vitro. The origin of this receptor is a human donor who had recovered from COVID-19.

For the CDR3, the DNA is TGCAGTGCTAGAGCACCGGCATTAGCGGGACGAGATACGCAGTATTTT. Protein product: CSARAPALAGRDTQYF. V is TRBV20-1 and J is TRBJ2-3; TRBD2 matches at 8 bases. J lost 5 bases, V lost 1 base, and 11 bases had no gene match. The germline V gene has CDR1 DFQATT and CDR2 SNEGSKA (reference sequence). CDR3 length equals 16 residues.